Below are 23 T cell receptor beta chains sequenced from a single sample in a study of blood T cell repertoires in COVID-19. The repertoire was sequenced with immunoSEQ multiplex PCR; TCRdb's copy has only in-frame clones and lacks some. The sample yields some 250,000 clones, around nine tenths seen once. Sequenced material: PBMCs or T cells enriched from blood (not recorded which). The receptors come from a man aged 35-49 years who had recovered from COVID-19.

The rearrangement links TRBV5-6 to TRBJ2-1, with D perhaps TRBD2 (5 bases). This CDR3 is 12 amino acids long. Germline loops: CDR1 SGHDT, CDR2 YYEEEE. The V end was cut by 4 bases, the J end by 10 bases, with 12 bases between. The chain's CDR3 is CASSRPGKEQFF. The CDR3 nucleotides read TGTGCCAGCAGCAGACCGGGGAAGGAGCAGTTCTTC.

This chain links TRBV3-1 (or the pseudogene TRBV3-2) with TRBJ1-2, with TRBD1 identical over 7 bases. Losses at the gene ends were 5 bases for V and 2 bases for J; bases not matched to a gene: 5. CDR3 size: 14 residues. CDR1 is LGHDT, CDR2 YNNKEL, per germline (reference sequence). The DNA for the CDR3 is TGTGCCAGCAGCTTAACACAGGGGAACTATGGCTACACCTTC. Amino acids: CASSLTQGNYGYTF.

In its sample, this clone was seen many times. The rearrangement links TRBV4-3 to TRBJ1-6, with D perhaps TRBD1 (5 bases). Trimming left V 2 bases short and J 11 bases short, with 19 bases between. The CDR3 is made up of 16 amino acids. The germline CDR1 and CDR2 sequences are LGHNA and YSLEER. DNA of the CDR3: TGCGCCAGCAGCCAATCGCGTGGGGCCCCGGCGGCACCCCTCCACTTT. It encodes CASSQSRGAPAAPLHF.

This CDR3 reads CASSKIFEAGGNNEQFF. The CDR3 nucleotides read TGTGCCAGCAGCAAAATCTTCGAGGCAGGGGGGAACAATGAGCAGTTCTTC. The chain links TRBV21-1 to TRBJ2-1; TRBD1 is the table's D call and was not checked against the DNA. TRBV21-1 is a recognized pseudogene. The CDR3 is 17 residues long.

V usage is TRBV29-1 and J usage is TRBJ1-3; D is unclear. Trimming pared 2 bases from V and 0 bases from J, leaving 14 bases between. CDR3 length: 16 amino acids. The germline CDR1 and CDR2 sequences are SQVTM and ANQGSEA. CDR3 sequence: CSVELARSSSGNTIYF. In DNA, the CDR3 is TGCAGCGTTGAATTGGCCAGGTCGAGCTCTGGAAACACCATATATTTT. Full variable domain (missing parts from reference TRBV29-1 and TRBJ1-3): SAVISQKPSRDICQRGTSLTIQCQVDSQVTMMFWYRQQPGQSLTLIATANQGSEATYESGFVIDKFPISRPNLTFSTLTVSNMSPEDSSIYLCSVELARSSSGNTIYFGEGSWLTVV.

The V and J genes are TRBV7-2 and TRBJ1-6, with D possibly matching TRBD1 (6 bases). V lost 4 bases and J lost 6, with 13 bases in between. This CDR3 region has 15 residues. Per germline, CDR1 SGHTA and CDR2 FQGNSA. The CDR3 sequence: CASSSFRTVNSPLHF. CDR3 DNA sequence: TGTGCCAGCAGCTCCTTTCGGACAGTTAATTCACCCCTCCACTTT.

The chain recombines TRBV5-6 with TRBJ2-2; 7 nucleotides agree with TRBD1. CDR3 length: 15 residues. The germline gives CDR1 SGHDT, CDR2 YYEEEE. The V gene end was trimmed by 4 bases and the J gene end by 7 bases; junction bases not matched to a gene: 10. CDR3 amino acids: CASSVGRQGYGELFF. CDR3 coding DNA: TGTGCCAGCAGCGTAGGTAGACAGGGCTACGGGGAGCTGTTTTTT.

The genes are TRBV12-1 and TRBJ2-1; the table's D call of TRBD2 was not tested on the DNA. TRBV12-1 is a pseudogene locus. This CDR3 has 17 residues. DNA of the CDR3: TGTGCCAGCAGCTTCGATAACGGCGGGAGGGCGGTCAATGAGCAGTTCTTC. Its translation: CASSFDNGGRAVNEQFF.

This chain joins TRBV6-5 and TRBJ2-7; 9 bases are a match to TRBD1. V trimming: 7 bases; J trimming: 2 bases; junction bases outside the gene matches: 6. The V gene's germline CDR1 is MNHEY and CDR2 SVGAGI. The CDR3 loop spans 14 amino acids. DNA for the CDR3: TGTGCCAGCAAACCGGGACAGGGCGCCTACGAGCAGTACTTC. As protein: CASKPGQGAYEQYF.

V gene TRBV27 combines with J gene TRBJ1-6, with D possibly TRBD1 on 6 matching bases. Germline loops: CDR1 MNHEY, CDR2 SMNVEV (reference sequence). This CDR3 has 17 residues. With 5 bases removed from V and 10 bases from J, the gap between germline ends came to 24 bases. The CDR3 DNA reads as TGTGCCAGCAGTCTAATCACAGGGACCGTGGAAGTGTCACCCCTCCACTTT. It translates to CASSLITGTVEVSPLHF.

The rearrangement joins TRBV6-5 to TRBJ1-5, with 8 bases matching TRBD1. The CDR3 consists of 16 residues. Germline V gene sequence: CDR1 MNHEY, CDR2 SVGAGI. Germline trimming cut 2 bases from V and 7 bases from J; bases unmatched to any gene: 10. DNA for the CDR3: TGTGCCAGCAGTTACGCATTTCAGGGGGCAGGCCAGCCCCAGCATTTT. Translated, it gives CASSYAFQGAGQPQHF.

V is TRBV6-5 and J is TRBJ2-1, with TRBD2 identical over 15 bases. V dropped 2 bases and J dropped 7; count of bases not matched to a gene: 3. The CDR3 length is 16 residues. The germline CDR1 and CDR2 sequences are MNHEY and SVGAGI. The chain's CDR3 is CASSYGTSGRWNEQFF. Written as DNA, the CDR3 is TGTGCCAGCAGTTACGGGACTAGCGGGAGGTGGAATGAGCAGTTCTTC.

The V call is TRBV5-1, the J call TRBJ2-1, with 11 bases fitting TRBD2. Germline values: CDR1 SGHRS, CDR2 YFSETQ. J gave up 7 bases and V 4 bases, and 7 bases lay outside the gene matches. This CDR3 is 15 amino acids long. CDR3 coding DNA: TGCGCCAGCAGCCCCGAGACTAGCGGGGCTAATGAGCAGTTCTTC. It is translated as CASSPETSGANEQFF.

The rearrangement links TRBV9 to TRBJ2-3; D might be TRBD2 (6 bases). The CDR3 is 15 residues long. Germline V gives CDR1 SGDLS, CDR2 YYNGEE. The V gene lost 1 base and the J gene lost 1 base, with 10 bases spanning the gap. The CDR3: CASSVLIAGTDTQYF. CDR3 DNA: TGTGCCAGCAGCGTATTAATAGCGGGCACAGATACGCAGTATTTT.

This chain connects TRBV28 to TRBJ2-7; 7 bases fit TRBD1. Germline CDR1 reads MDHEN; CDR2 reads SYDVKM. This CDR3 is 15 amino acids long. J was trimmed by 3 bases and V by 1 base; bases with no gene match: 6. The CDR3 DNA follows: TGTGCCAGCAGTTTATTGGGACAGAAAAACTACGAGCAGTACTTC. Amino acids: CASSLLGQKNYEQYF. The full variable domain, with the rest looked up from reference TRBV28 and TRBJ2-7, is DVKVTQSSRYLVKRTGEKVFLECVQDMDHENMFWYRQDPGLGLRLIYFSYDVKMKEKGDIPEGYSVSREKKERFSLILESASTNQTSMYLCASSLLGQKNYEQYFGPGTRLTVT.

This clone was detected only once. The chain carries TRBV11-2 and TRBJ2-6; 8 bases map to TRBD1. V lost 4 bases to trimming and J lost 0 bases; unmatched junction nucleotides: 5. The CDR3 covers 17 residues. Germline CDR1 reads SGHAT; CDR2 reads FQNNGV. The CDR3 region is CASSWPQGASGANVLTF. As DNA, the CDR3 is TGTGCCAGCAGCTGGCCCCAGGGGGCCTCTGGGGCCAACGTCCTGACTTTC.

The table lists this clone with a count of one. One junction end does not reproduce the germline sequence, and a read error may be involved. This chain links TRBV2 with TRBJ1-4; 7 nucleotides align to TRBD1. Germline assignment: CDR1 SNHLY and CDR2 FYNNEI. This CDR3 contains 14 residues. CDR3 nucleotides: TGTGCCAGCAGTGATCTCGACAGGGTTCCTGAGTACCGGTTT. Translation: CASSDLDRVPEYRF.

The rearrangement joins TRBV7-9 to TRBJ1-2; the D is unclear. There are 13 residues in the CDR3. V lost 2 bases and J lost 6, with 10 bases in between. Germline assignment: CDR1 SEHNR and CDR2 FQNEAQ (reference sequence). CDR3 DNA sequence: TGTGCCAGCAGCTTACCCGGAGTTCATGGCTACACCTTC. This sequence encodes CASSLPGVHGYTF.

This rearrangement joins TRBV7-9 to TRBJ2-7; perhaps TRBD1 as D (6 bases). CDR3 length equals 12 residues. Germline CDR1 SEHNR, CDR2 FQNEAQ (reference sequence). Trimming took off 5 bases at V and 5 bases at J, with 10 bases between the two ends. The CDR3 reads CASSPRDNEQYF. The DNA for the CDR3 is TGTGCCAGCAGCCCCAGGGACAACGAGCAGTACTTC.

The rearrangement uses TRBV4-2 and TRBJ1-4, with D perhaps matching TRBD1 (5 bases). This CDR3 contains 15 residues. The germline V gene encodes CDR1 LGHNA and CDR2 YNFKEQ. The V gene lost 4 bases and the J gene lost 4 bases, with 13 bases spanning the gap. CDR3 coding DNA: TGTGCCAGCAGCCTTCTCAGGGCTGGTAATGAAAAACTGTTTTTT. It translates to CASSLLRAGNEKLFF.

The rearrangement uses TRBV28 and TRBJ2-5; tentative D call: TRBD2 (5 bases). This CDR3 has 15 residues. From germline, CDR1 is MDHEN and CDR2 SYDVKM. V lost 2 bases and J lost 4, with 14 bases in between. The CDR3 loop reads CASSLETPSIETQYF. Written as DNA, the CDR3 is TGTGCCAGCAGTTTAGAAACCCCTAGCATAGAGACCCAGTACTTC.

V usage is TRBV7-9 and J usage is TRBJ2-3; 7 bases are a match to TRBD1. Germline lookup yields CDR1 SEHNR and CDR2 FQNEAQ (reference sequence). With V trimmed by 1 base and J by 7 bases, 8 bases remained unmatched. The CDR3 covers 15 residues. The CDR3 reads CASSLGDSLRNTQYF. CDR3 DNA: TGTGCCAGCAGCTTAGGGGACAGCCTGCGGAATACGCAGTATTTT.

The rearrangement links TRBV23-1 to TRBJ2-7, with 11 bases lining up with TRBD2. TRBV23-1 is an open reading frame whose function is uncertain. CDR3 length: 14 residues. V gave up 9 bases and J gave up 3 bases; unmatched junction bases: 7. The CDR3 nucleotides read TGCGCCAGAATTGCGGGACTAGCGGACTACGAGCAGTACTTC. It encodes CARIAGLADYEQYF.